This TCR beta chain is drawn from a study of T cell repertoires in cytomegalovirus infection. Study-wide background: Selection of CMV epitopes for the study included recently identified HLA-C-restricted and well-studied HLA-B-restricted ones. The public TCR beta signatures pointed to both CMV infection and matching HLA type.

TCRdb reprocessed the reads with MiXCR, giving one entry per CDR3 protein. The sample yields roughly 570,000 distinct CDR3 sequences, 40% seen once. The V gene lost 1 base and the J gene lost 9 bases, with 15 bases spanning the gap. CDR3 size: 14 residues. Germline V gene sequence: CDR1 SEHNR, CDR2 FQNEAQ (reference sequence). This clonotype was observed at least ten times. Its antigen is undetermined. The chain uses TRBV7-9 and TRBJ1-1; D is uncertain. This receptor was obtained from a human donor in good health (CMV status not recorded). Some clones in this sample may be carry-over from other donors' samples. This specimen was cultured PBMCs, taken from culture after CMV antigen stimulation. This CDR3 is CASSLVPGRMKAFF. In nucleotides, the CDR3 is TGTGCCAGCAGCTTAGTGCCCGGACGGATGAAAGCTTTCTTT.